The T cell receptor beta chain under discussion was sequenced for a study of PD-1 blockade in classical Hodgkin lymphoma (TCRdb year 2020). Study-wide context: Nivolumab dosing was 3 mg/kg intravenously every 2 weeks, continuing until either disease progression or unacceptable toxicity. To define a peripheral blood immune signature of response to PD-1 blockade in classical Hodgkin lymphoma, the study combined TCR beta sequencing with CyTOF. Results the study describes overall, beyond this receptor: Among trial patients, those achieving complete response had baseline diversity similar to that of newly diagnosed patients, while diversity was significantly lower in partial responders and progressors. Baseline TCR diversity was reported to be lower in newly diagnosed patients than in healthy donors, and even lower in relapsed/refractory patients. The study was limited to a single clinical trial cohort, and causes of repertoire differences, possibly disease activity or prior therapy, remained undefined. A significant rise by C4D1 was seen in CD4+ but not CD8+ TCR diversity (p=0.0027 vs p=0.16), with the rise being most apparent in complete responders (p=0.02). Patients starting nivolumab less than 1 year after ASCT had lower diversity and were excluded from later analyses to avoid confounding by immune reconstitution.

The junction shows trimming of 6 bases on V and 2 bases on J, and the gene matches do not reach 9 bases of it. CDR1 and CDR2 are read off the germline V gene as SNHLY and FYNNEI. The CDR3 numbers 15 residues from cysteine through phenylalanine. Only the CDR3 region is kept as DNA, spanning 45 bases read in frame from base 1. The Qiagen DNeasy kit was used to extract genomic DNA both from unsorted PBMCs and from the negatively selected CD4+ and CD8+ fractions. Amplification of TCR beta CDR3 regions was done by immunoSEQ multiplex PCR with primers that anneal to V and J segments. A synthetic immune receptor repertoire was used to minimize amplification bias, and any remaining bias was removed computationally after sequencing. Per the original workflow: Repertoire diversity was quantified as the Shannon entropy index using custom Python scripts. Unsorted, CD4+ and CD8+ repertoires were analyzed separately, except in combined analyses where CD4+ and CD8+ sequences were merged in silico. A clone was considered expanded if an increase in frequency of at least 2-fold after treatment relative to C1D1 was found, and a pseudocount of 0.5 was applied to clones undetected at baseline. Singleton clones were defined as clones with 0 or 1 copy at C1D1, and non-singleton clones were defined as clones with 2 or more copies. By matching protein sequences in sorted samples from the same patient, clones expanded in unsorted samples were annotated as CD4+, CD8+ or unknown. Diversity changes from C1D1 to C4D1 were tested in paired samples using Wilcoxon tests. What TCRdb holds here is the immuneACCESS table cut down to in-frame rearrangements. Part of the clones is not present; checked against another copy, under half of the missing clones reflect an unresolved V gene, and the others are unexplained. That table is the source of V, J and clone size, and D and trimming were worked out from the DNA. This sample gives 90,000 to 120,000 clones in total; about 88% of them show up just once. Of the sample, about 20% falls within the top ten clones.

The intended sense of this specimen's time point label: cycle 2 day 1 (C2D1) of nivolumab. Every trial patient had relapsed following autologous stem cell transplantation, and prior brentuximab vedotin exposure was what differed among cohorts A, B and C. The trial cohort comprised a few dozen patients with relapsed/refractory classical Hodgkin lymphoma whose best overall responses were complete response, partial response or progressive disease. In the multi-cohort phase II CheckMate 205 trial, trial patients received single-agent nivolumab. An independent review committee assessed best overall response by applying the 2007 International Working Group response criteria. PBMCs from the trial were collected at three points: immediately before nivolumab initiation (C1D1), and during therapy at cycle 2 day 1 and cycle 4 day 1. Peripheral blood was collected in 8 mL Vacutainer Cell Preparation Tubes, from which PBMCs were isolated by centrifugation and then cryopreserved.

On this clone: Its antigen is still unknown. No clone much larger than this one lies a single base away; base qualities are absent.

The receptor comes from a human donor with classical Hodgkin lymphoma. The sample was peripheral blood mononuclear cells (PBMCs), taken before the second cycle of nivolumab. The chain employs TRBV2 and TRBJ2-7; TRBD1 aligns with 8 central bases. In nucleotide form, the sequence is TGTGCCAGCAGGGACGGACGGACAGGGACCTACGAGCAGTACTTC. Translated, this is CASRDGRTGTYEQYF.